Presented here are 2 T cell receptor beta chains from one specimen sequenced in a study of PD-1 blockade in classical Hodgkin lymphoma. Noted time point: newly diagnosed, previously untreated cHL patient sample. Thawed PBMCs were the source of CD4+ T cells, purified by magnetic negative selection. Assay: immunoSEQ multiplex PCR; the TCRdb copy retains only in-frame clones and omits some. The sample holds around 29,000 clones; about 90% are singletons and the top ten take 0.35%. The source material was CD4+ T cells from blood. The receptor set was obtained from a human donor with classical Hodgkin lymphoma.

This chain links TRBV27 with TRBJ1-2; weak D call: TRBD1 (6 bases). The germline CDR1 and CDR2 sequences are MNHEY and SMNVEV (reference sequence). The CDR3 has 14 amino acids. Trimming removed 8 bases from V and 4 bases from J, with 17 bases in between. As DNA, the CDR3 is TGTGCCAGCGGAACACAACAGGGCTCCTATGGCTACACCTTC. This translates into CASGTQQGSYGYTF.

This clone has just a few counts. The CDR3 sequence: CASSMGTGGQPQHF. The CDR3 DNA follows: TGTGCCAGTAGTATGGGAACAGGCGGTCAGCCCCAGCATTTT. The V gene is TRBV19, the J gene TRBJ1-5, with D possibly being TRBD1 (5 bases). The germline CDR1 and CDR2 sequences are LNHDA and SQIVND (reference sequence). This CDR3 is built from 14 residues. V was trimmed by 3 bases and J by 6 bases, leaving 12 bases between them.